A single T cell receptor (beta chain) is shown here with its context. What it binds is not known. This sample was included in a study of shared clonotypes between healthy human individuals. The junction had 12 bases not matched to a gene; V was cut back by 9 bases and J by 4 bases. The CDR3 covers 17 residues. Germline values: CDR1 MDHEN, CDR2 SYDVKM. The study, taken as a whole, reports: All-four-donor shared clonotypes had higher generation probabilities than non-shared clonotypes did. Measured sharing among donors was expected to vary with sequencing depth.

Sequencing was at deep level. The assay was immunoSEQ multiplex PCR, and TCRdb's table has in-frame clones only and misses some. The sample lists a few million clones; 80% to 95% were seen once. V usage is TRBV28 and J usage is TRBJ2-3; TRBD2 matches at 14 bases. The sequenced sample consisted of naive CD4+ T cells from PBMCs. Subset defined: CD45RA+ positively selected. The TCR originated in a young man in good health. Some clones in this sample may be carry-over from other donors' samples. The CDR3: CASGGLAGVGRPDTQYF. The DNA for the CDR3 is TGTGCCAGTGGGGGACTAGCGGGAGTCGGTCGCCCAGATACGCAGTATTTT. Variable domain in full (rest from reference TRBV28 and TRBJ2-3): DVKVTQSSRYLVKRTGEKVFLECVQDMDHENMFWYRQDPGLGLRLIYFSYDVKMKEKGDIPEGYSVSREKKERFSLILESASTNQTSMYLCASGGLAGVGRPDTQYFGPGTRLTVL.